The sequence of this T cell receptor beta chain was determined in a study of patients and donors after allogeneic stem cell transplantation. Germline assignment: CDR1 MNHEY and CDR2 SMNVEV (reference sequence). Trimming left V 2 bases short and J 5 bases short, with 7 bases between. This CDR3 has 13 amino acids. TCRdb redid the calling of the RT-PCR reads with MiXCR, one entry per CDR3 protein. This table holds 25,000 to 35,000 distinct CDR3 sequences, approximately 6.2% found once. The source of this sequence is a human donor who was either an allogeneic HSCT recipient or a stem cell or donor lymphocyte infusion donor (not recorded which). It is not recorded whose cells these are; they may come from a transplant donor. The sequenced material came from blood, either unsorted or a sorted T cell fraction (not recorded which). J is TRBJ1-5 and V is TRBV27; the D is unclear. The CDR3 sequence: CASSLSFYQPQHF. The CDR3 nucleotides are TGTGCCAGCAGTTTAAGTTTCTATCAGCCCCAGCATTTT.